Detailed here is one T cell receptor beta chain. Random hexamers were used to reverse transcribe an amount of roughly 0.5 to 1 ug RNA. Multiplex immunoSEQ PCR targeted 54 Vbeta and 13 Jbeta TCR beta segments. TCRdb reanalysed the immunoSEQ multiplex PCR reads using MiXCR and keeps one entry per CDR3 protein. The sample lists around 160,000 distinct CDR3 sequences, over 85% seen once, with 0.12% to 0.15% in the top ten. This CDR3 region has 14 residues. V lost 2 bases to trimming and J lost 0 bases, with 7 bases between them. Looked up from germline, CDR1 is SGHTA and CDR2 is FQGNSA. The data were taken from a study of CD8 T cells in Susac syndrome.

The sample consisted of CD4+ T cells from PBMCs. The rearrangement uses TRBV7-2 and TRBJ1-2; no clear D. The receptor was isolated from a human donor in good health. The CDR3 region has the DNA TGTGCCAGCAGCTTAACAATCCCTAACTATGGCTACACCTTC. Its translation: CASSLTIPNYGYTF.